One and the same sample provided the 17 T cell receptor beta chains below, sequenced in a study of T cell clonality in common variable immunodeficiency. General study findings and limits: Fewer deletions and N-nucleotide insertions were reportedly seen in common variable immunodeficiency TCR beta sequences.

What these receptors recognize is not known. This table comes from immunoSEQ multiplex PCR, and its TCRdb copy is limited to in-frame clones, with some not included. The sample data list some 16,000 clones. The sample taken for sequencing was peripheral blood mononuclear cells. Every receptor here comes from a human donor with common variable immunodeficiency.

This CDR3 is CASRRTSGNTYEQYF. Partial CDR3 DNA: TGTGCCAGCAGAAGAACTAGCGGGAATACCTACGAG. The V gene is TRBV7-2, the J gene TRBJ2-7; 10 positions agree with TRBD2. The sequence runs out 3 residues before the end of the CDR3; the remainder is reconstructed from the germline J gene. This CDR3 spans 15 amino acids. Germline CDR1 is SGHTA and CDR2 is FQGNSA. The V segment lost 6 bases and the J segment 2 bases; nucleotides outside the gene matches: 7.

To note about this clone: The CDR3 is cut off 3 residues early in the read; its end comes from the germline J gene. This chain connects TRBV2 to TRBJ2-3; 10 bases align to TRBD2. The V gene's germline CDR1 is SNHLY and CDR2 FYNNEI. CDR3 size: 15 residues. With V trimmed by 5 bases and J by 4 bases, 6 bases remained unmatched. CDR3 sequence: CASSSSGRGADTQYF. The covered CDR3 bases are TGTGCCAGCAGTTCTAGCGGGAGAGGCGCAGATACG.

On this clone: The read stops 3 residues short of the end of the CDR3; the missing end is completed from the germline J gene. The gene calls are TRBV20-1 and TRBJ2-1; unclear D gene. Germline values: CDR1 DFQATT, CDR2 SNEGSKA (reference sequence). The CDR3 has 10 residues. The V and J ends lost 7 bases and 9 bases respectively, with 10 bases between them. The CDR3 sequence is CSVTRVEQFF. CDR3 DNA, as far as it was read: TGCAGTGTTACACGGGTTGAG.

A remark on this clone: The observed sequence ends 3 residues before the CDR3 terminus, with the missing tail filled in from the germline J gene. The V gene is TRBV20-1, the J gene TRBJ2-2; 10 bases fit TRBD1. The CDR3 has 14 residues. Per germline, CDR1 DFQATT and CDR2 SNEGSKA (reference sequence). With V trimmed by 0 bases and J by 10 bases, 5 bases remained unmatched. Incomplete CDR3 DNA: TGCAGTGCTAGAGATCTGGGACAGGGGATGGAG. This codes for CSARDLGQGME. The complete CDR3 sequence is CSARDLGQGMELFF.

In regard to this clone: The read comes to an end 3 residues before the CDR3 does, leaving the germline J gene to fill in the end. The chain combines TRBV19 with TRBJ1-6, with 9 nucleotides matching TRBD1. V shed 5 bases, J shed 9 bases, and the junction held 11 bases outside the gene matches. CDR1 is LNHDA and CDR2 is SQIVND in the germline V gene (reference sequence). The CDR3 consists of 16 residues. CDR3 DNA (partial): TGTGCCAGTAGTCTGACTTCCGGGACAGGGATTTCACCC. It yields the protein CASSLTSGTGISP. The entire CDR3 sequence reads CASSLTSGTGISPLHF.

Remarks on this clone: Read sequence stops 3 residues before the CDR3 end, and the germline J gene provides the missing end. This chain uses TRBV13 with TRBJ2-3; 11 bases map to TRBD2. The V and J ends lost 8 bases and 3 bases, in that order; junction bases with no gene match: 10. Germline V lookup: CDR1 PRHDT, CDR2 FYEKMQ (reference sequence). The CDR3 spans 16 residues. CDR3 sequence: CASLAGGPVGTDTQYF. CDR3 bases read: TGTGCCAGCTTAGCGGGGGGGCCAGTTGGAACAGATACG.

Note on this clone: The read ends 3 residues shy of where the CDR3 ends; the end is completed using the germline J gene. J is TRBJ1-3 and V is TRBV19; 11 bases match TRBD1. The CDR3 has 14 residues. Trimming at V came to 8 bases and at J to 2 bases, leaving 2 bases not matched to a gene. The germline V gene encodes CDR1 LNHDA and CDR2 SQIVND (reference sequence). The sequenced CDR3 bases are TGTGCCAGTTGGACAGGGGGCACTGGAAACACC. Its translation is CASWTGGTGNT. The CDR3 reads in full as CASWTGGTGNTIYF.

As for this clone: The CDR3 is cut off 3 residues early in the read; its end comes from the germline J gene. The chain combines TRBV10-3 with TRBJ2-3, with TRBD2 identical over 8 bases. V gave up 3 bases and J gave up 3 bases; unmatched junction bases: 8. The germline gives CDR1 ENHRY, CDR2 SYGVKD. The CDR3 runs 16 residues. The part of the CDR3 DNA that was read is TGTGCCATCAGTGACCCCCAAAGCGGGAGAACAGATACG. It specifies CAISDPQSGRTDT. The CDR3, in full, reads CAISDPQSGRTDTQYF.

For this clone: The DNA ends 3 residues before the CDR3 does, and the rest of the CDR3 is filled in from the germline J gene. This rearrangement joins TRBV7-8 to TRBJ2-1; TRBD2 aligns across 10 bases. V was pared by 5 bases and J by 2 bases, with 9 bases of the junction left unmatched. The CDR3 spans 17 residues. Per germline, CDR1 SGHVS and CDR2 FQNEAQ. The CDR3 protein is CASSRGVAGGTYNEQFF. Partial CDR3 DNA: TGTGCCAGCAGCCGCGGGGTAGCGGGGGGAACCTACAATGAG.

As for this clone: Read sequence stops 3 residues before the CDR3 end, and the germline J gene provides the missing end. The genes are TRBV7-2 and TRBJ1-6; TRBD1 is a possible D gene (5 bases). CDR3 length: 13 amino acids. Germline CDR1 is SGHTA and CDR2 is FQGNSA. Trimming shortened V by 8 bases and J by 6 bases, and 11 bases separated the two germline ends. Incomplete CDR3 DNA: TGTGCCAGCGTGGGGGGATCTAATTCACCC. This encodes CASVGGSNSP. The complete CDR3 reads CASVGGSNSPLHF.

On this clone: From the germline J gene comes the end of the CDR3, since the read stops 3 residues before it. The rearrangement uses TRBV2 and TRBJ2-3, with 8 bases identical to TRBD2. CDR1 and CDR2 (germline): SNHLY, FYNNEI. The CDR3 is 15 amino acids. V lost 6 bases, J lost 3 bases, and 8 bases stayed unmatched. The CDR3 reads CASSPGTRVTDTQYF. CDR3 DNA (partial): TGTGCCAGCAGCCCCGGGACTAGAGTAACAGATACG.

The CDR3 DNA, read in part, is TGCGCCAGCAGTCAGCCCCTTATGGACAGCCTGTTCACAGATACG. Protein sequence: CASSQPLMDSLFTDT. The full CDR3 reads CASSQPLMDSLFTDTQYF. The gene calls are TRBV23-1 and TRBJ2-3, with D tentatively TRBD1 (6 bases). The CDR3 is cut off 3 residues early in the read; its end comes from the germline J gene. TRBV23-1 is marked as an open reading frame, function uncertain. The CDR3 sequence is 18 residues long. Trimming pared 3 bases from V and 2 bases from J, leaving 21 bases between.

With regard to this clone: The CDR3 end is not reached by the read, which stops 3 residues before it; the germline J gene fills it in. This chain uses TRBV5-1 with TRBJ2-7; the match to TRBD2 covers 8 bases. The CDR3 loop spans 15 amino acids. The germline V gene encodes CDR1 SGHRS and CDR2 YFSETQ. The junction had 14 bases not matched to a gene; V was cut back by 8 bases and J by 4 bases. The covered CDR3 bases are TGCGCCAGTCGACCCGACGGGGGGGGGTCTTACGAG. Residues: CASRPDGGGSYE. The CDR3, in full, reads CASRPDGGGSYEQYF.

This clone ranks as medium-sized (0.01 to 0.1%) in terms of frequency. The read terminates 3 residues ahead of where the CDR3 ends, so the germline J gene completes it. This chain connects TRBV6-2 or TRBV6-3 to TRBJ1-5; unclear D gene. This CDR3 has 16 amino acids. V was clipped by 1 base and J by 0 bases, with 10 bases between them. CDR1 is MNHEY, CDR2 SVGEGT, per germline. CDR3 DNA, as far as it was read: TGTGCCAGCAGTTACTTATCAGGATCTAGCAATCAGCCC. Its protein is CASSYLSGSSNQP. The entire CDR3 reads CASSYLSGSSNQPQHF.

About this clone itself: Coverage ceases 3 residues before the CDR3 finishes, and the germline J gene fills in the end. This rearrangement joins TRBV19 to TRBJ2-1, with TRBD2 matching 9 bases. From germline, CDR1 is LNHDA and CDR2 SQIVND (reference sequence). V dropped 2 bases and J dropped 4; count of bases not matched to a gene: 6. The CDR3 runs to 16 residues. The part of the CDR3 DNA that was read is TGTGCCAGTAGTATAAGACTAGCGGCCTCTTACAATGAG. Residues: CASSIRLAASYNE. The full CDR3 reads CASSIRLAASYNEQFF.

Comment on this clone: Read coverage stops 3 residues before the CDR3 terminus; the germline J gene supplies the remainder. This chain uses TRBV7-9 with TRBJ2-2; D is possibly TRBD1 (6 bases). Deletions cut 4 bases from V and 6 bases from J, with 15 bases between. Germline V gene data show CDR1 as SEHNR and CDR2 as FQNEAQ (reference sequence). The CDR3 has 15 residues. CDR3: CASSYDQGYSGELFF. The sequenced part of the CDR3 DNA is TGTGCCAGCAGCTACGACCAGGGGTATTCCGGGGAG.

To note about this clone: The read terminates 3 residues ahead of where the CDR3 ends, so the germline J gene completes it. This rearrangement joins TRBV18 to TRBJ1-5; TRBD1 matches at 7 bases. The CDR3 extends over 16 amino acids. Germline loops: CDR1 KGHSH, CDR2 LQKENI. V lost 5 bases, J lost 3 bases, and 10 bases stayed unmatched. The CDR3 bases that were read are TGTGCCAGCTCAATCTCGACAGGGCAGGCCAATCAGCCC. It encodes CASSISTGQANQP. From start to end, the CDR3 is CASSISTGQANQPQHF. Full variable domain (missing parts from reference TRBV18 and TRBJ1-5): NAGVMQNPRHLVRRRGQEARLRCSPMKGHSHVYWYRQLPEEGLKFMVYLQKENIIDESGMPKERFSAEFPKEGPSILRIQQVVRGDSAAYFCASSISTGQANQPQHFGDGTRLSIL.